This TCR beta chain was documented in a study of OX40 agonist ivuxolimab in advanced cancers. Study context: The patients received agonistic anti-OX40 (CD134) antibody ivuxolimab. Dose-escalation patients' cancers were hepatocellular carcinoma, melanoma, renal cell or head and neck cancer. Findings and limits, study-wide: The 0.1-3.0 mg/kg partial responders had among the lowest clonal expansion.

This clone was counted once. Antigen specificity is unknown. Autoimmune disease history or systemic immunosuppression led to patient exclusion. V was clipped by 1 base and J by 1 base, with 11 bases between them. The CDR3 has 17 residues. Germline V gives CDR1 LNHNV, CDR2 YYDKDF (reference sequence). The method was immunoSEQ multiplex PCR; TCRdb's version includes in-frame clones alone and lacks a portion of them. Counted here are 25,000 to 30,000 clones, approximately 83% occurring once; the ten biggest clones make up roughly 12%. This sequence was found in an adult with an advanced solid tumor such as melanoma, head and neck, liver or kidney cancer. Sequences were derived from CD4+ or CD8+ T cells sorted from blood, sampled in a trial of the OX40 agonist ivuxolimab. V usage is TRBV15 and J usage is TRBJ1-6, with D possibly matching TRBD1 (5 bases). The CDR3 sequence: CATSRVGQGSYNSPLHF. The CDR3 region has the DNA TGTGCCACCAGCAGAGTAGGTCAGGGTTCCTATAATTCACCCCTCCACTTT.